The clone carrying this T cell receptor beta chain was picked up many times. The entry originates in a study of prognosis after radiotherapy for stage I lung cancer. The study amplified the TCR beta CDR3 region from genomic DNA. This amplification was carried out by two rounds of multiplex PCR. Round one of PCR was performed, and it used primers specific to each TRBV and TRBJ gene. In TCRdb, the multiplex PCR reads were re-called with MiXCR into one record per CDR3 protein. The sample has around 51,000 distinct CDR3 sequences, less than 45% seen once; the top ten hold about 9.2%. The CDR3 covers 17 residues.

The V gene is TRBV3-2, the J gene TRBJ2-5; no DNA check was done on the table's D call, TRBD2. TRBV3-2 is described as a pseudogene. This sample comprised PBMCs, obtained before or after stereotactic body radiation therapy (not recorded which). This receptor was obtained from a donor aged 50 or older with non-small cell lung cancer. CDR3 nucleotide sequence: TGTGCCAGCAGCCAAAATTTTTTCGGGAGACGGGTGGAGACCCAGTACTTC. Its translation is CASSQNFFGRRVETQYF.